This T cell receptor (beta chain) is from a study of T cells after yellow fever vaccination (dated by TCRdb to between 2018 and 2020). Context from the whole study: Libraries from fractions with low cell numbers were prepared with the SMART-Seq v4 Ultra Low Input RNA kit. To track T-cell clones before and after primary and booster YFV17D yellow fever vaccination, bulk TCR alpha and beta repertoires were sequenced longitudinally. Two healthy male donors made up the cohort, one aged 18 to 30 years and the other aged 30 to 39 years. Blood was drawn at multiple timepoints before and after primary and secondary immunization, with bulk PBMC replicates and cell subsets isolated.

V and J are truncated by 2 bases and 8 bases respectively, leaving an intervening sequence of 13 bases. The CDR3 starts with the cysteine, ends with the phenylalanine, and has 14 residues. Just the 42-base CDR3 DNA is kept, in frame starting at base 1. Reading the germline V gene gives CDR1 MNHEY and CDR2 SVGAGI. What the treatment or condition label conveys for this sample: live attenuated yellow fever vaccine strain. At every blood-draw timepoint, two biological replicates of bulk PBMCs were collected. PBMCs were isolated from peripheral blood using a standard Ficoll-Paque protocol. TriZol was used to extract RNA from bulk PBMCs, from CD4 and CD8 fractions, and from dextramer-positive and dextramer-negative fractions. TCR cDNA was synthesized by 5'RACE template switching, which introduced a universal primer site and unique molecular identifiers. Priming of cDNA synthesis was performed from both the TCR alpha and TCR beta constant segments. Library amplification involved two PCR steps, and the second step added sample barcodes and sequencing adapters. Sequencing of the libraries was done on either Illumina HiSeq 2500 (2x100 bp) or NovaSeq (2x150 bp). As for the original processing: MIGEC handled demultiplexing of reads and collapsing into UMI consensus sequences, while MiXCR performed V(D)J alignment. Clonotypes responding to the vaccine were identified with edgeR on replicate PBMC samples, with the criteria of FDR below 0.01 and a log2 fold change above 5 up to day 15. CD4 or CD8 identity was assigned to each bulk clonotype according to whether the clonotype was present at higher abundance in the sequenced CD4 repertoire or the sequenced CD8 repertoire. TCRdb cleaned the public reads at Q25 with fastp, built clones with MiXCR and kept in-frame beta chains. Merged by CDR3 protein, the rows form single entries marked with the most common genes and DNA. The V and J calls and clone size are TCRdb's, not the authors'. The sample has under 600,000 distinct CDR3 sequences on record, 13% of them singletons. The ten largest make up around 15% of the sample.

The paper as a whole reports these results and caveats: FACS-sorted repertoires could contain abundant contaminating clonotypes from the bulk population, so computational filtering was required. The secondary T-cell response was weaker than the primary response but faster, peaking on day 5 instead of day 15. The study included only a couple of donors, which limits how far the findings can be generalized. A small share of clonotypes was detected in both CD4 and CD8 compartments, with the overlap likely arising from convergent recombination. After the booster, most of the clones that had expanded following primary vaccination were detected again (approximately 96% of CD4 and 80% to 90% of CD8), which suggests that memory was broadly maintained.

On this clonotype: Its target antigen remains unknown. Base qualities were left out, and no much larger clone turns up one base away.

The receptor comes from a young man who received the YFV17D yellow fever vaccine. The chain joins TRBV6-5 to TRBJ2-1, with the D call tentatively TRBD1 or TRBD2, each fitting 5 bases. The sequenced sample was PBMCs, obtained on the day of the yellow fever booster vaccination. In nucleotide form, the sequence is TGTGCCAGCAGTTACAGGAGCCGGGGCCATGAGCAGTTCTTC. Its protein is CASSYRSRGHEQFF.